This record covers a single T cell receptor beta chain. Per germline, CDR1 SNHLY and CDR2 FYNNEI. Trimming cost V 3 bases and J 0 bases, with 9 bases left between them. The CDR3 runs to 15 residues. These data come from a study of blood T cell repertoires in COVID-19. As for the study in general: Sources were T cells, B-cell-depleted T cells, or PBMCs; the material itself was cDNA or gDNA.

Clones were read by immunoSEQ multiplex PCR, and TCRdb kept only the in-frame ones, dropping some. The sample lists approximately 260,000 clones, roughly 80% occurring once. This sequence was found in a man aged 60 to 69 who had recovered from COVID-19. The gene calls are TRBV2 and TRBJ1-5; no clear D. Sequencing was performed on peripheral blood. This chain's CDR3 is CASSELIYSNQPQHF. CDR3 sequence (DNA): TGTGCCAGCAGTGAGCTGATCTATAGCAATCAGCCCCAGCATTTT.